These 7 T cell receptor beta chains share one sample of origin, sequenced in a study of cytotoxic CD8 clonotypes in ibrutinib-treated CLL. Clones were sequenced by immunoSEQ multiplex PCR, and TCRdb holds only the in-frame ones, with some missing. The sample carries about 330,000 clones, roughly two thirds recorded once. The sample was PBMCs, taken after 36 months of ibrutinib treatment. All receptors come from a human donor with chronic lymphocytic leukemia.

The V and J genes are TRBV5-8 and TRBJ2-5, with 7 bases fitting TRBD2. The V and J ends lost 3 bases and 4 bases, in that order; junction bases with no gene match: 12. Per germline, CDR1 SGHTS and CDR2 YDEGEE. This CDR3 has 16 residues. The DNA of the CDR3 is TGTGCCAGCAGCTGGGAGGGGCAGGGAGGCCGAGAGACCCAGTACTTC. As protein: CASSWEGQGGRETQYF.

The V call is TRBV4-1, the J call TRBJ2-3, with 9 nucleotides matching TRBD1. Germline lookup yields CDR1 MGHRA and CDR2 YSYEKL. Germline trimming cut 2 bases from V and 4 bases from J; bases unmatched to any gene: 10. The CDR3 totals 17 residues. DNA for the CDR3: TGCGCCAGCAGCCAACGCGGCCGGGACAGGGTTCCAGATACGCAGTATTTT. Encoded protein: CASSQRGRDRVPDTQYF.

The genes are TRBV19 and TRBJ2-3; the D call may be TRBD1 or TRBD2 (6 bases each). CDR3 size: 14 residues. Germline-derived CDR1 and CDR2 are LNHDA and SQIVND (reference sequence). V shed 10 bases and J shed 2 bases, with 16 bases lying between them. CDR3 coding DNA: TGTGCCACGGGGGCCTCCCCGGCCACAGATACGCAGTATTTT. This encodes CATGASPATDTQYF.

J is TRBJ2-1 and V is TRBV10-1, with a weak D call TRBD1 (5 bases). The V and J ends lost 4 bases and 15 bases respectively, with 13 bases between them. The CDR3 length is 11 residues. Germline V gives CDR1 WNHNN, CDR2 SYGVQD (reference sequence). The CDR3 sequence is CASSGWRRGFF. CDR3 in DNA: TGCGCCAGCAGTGGATGGAGAAGGGGGTTCTTC.

About this clone itself: An end of the junction does not agree with germline; a read error may underlie this. This chain uses TRBV5-8 with TRBJ2-5; no firm D call. The CDR3 spans 18 residues. Germline CDR1 and CDR2: SGHTS and YDEGEE. CDR3 DNA: TGTGTCAGCAGCTTGGCCCGGTTTGGCTTAAACTTGCAAGAGACCCAGTACTTC. Translation: CVSSLARFGLNLQETQYF.

The V and J genes are TRBV4-1 and TRBJ1-1; no reliable D call. This CDR3 region has 14 residues. The V end lost 3 bases, the J end lost 2 bases, and 10 bases lay between the germline ends. Looked up from germline, CDR1 is MGHRA and CDR2 is YSYEKL. In nucleotides, the CDR3 is TGCGCCAGCAGCCACCTTGACCAAAACACTGAAGCTTTCTTT. This gives the protein CASSHLDQNTEAFF.

J is TRBJ2-3 and V is TRBV13; 13 bases fit TRBD2. Germline V gives CDR1 PRHDT, CDR2 FYEKMQ (reference sequence). J lost 4 bases, V lost 5 bases, and 9 bases had no gene match. CDR3 size: 17 residues. The CDR3, as DNA: TGTGCCAGCAGCCTGGGGACTAGCGGGATTAGGGCAGATACGCAGTATTTT. Translated: CASSLGTSGIRADTQYF.